This T cell receptor (beta chain) was captured by sequencing in a study of neurological immune-mediated disorders. Study at large: Relapsing-remitting disease was seen in 31 of the 34 multiple sclerosis patients, and secondary progressive disease was seen in 3. Study-wide results and caveats: Patients with HTLV-1-associated myelopathy had the highest level of TCR clonal expansion, whereas patients with multiple sclerosis had the lowest level, falling beneath the level found in healthy controls.

This clonotype occurred many times. Its antigen is unidentified. The CDR3 covers 13 residues. Germline CDR1 and CDR2: SGDLS and YYNGEE. Deletions cut 0 bases from V and 2 bases from J, with 0 bases between. 5'RACE with 10-nucleotide random UMIs produced the cDNA. TCRdb processed the 5' RACE reads anew with MiXCR; each CDR3 protein has one entry. Of about 88,000 distinct CDR3 sequences in the sample, roughly 4% were seen once. The TCR comes from a woman aged 18-29 years with multiple sclerosis. The sequenced material came from PBMCs. J is TRBJ2-6 and V is TRBV9; D gene uncertain. For the CDR3, the DNA is TGTGCCAGCAGCGTAGCTGGGGCCAACGTCCTGACTTTC. Its translation is CASSVAGANVLTF.